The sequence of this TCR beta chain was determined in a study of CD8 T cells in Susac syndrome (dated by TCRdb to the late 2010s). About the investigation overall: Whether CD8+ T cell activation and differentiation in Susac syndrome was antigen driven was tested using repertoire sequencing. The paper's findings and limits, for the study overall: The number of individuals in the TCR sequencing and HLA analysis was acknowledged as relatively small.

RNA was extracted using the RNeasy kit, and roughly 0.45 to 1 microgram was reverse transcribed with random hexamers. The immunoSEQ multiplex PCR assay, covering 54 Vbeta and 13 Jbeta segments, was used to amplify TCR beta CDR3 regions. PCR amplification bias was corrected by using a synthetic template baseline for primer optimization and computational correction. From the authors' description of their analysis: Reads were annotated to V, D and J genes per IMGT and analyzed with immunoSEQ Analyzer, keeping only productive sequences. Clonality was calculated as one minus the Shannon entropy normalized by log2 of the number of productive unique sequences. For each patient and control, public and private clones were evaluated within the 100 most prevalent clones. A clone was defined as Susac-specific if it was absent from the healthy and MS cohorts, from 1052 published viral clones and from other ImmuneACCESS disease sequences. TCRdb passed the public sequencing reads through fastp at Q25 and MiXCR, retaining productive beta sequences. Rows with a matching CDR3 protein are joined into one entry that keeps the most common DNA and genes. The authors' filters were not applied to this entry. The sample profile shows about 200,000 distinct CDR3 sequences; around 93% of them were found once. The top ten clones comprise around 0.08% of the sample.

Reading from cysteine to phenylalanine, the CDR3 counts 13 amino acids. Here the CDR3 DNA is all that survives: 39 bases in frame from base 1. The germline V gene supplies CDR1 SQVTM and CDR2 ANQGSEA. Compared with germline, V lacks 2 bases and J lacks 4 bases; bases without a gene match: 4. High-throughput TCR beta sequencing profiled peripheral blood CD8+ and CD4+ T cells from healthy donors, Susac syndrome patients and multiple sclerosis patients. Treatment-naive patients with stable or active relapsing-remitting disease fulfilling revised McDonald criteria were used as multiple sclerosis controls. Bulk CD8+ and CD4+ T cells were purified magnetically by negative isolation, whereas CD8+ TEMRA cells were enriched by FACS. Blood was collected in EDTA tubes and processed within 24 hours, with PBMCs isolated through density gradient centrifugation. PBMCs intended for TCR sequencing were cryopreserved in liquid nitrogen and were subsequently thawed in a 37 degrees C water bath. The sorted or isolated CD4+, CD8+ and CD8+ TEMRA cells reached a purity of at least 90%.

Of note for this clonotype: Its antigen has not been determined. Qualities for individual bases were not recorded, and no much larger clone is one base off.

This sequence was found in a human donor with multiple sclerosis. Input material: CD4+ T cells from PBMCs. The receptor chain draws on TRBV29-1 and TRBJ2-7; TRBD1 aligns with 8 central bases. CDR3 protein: CSVETGGGYEQYF. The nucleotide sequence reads TGCAGCGTTGAAACAGGGGGAGGATACGAGCAGTACTTC.